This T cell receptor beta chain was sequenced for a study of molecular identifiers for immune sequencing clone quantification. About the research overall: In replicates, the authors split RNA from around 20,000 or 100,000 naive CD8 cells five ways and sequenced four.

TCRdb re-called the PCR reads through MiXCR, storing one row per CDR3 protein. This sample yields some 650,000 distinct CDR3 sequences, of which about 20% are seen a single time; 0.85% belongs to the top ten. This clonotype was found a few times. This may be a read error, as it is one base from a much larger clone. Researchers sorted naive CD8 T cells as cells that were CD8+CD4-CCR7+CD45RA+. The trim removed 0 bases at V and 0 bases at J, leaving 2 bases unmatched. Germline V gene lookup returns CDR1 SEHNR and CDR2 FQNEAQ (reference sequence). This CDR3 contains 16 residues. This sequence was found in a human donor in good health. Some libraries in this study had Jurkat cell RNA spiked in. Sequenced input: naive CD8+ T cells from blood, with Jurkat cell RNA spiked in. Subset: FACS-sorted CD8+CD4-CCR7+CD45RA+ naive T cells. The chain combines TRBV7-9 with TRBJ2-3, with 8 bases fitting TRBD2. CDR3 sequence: CASSLAVAGSTDTQYF. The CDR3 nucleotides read TGTGCCAGCAGCTTAGCTGTAGCGGGGAGCACAGATACGCAGTATTTT.